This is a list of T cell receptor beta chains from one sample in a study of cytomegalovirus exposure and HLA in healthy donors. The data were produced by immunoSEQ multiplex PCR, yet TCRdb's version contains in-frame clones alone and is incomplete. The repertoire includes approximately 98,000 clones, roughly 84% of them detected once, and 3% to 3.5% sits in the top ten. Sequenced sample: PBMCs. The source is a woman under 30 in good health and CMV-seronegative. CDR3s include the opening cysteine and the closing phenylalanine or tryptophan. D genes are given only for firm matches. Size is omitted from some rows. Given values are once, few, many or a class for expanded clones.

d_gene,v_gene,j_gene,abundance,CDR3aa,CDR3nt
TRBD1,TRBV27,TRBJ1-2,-,CASSPPPGTAVYGYTF,TGTGCCAGCAGTCCCCCCCCCGGGACAGCCGTCTATGGCTACACCTTC
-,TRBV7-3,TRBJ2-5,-,CASSMTLQETQYF,TGTGCCAGCAGCATGACATTACAAGAGACCCAGTACTTC
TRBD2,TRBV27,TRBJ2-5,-,CASSPSGGLQETQYF,TGTGCCAGCAGCCCTAGCGGGGGGCTTCAAGAGACCCAGTACTTC
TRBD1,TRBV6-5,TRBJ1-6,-,CASSYSTGESSPLHF,TGTGCCAGCAGTTACTCGACAGGGGAGAGCTCACCCCTCCACTTT
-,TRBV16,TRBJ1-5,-,CASARSSSNQPQHF,TGTGCCAGCGCACGGTCGAGTAGCAATCAGCCCCAGCATTTT
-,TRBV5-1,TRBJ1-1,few,CASKIGQGRTEAFF,TGCGCCAGCAAAATCGGCCAGGGTCGCACTGAAGCTTTCTTT
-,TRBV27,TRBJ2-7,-,CASSFRGQSAGEQYF,TGTGCCAGCAGTTTCCGAGGACAGTCCGCCGGCGAGCAGTACTTC
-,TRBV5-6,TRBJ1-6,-,CASSLGGPSPLHF,TGTGCCAGCAGCTTGGGTGGCCCGTCACCCCTCCACTTT
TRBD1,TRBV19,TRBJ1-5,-,CASSIGGTGDGNQPQHF,TGTGCCAGTAGTATAGGCGGGACAGGGGACGGCAATCAGCCCCAGCATTTT
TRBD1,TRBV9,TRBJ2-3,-,CASSVHTGGYADTQYF,TGTGCCAGCAGCGTCCACACAGGGGGCTACGCAGATACGCAGTATTTT
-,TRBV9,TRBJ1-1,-,CASSVVGGAEAFF,TGTGCCAGCAGCGTAGTAGGGGGGGCTGAAGCTTTCTTT
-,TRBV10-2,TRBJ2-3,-,CASSGVGAGLRTDTQYF,TGCGCCAGCAGTGGAGTGGGGGCCGGGCTCCGCACAGATACGCAGTATTTT
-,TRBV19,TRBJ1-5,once,CASSIDRGTGDLGSNQPQHF,TGTGCCAGTAGTATAGATCGAGGTACGGGGGACCTGGGTAGCAATCAGCCCCAGCATTTT
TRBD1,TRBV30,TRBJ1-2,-,CAWSRDRVDYGYTF,TGTGCCTGGAGTCGGGACAGGGTCGACTATGGCTACACCTTC
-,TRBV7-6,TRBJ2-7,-,CASSLGGDAYEQYF,TGTGCCAGCAGCTTAGGGGGGGACGCCTACGAGCAGTACTTC
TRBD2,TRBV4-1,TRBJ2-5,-,CASSRLAGGEETQYF,TGCGCCAGCAGCCGACTAGCGGGGGGGGAAGAGACCCAGTACTTC
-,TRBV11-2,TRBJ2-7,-,CASSFWDKNEQYF,TGTGCCAGCAGCTTCTGGGACAAGAACGAGCAGTACTTC
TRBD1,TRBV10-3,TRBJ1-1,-,CAISDSLGTGGTEAFF,TGTGCCATCAGTGACTCACTCGGGACAGGGGGCACTGAAGCTTTCTTT
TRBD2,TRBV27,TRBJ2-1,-,CASSLQRGGSDEQFF,TGTGCCAGCAGTTTGCAACGGGGGGGGTCGGATGAGCAGTTCTTC
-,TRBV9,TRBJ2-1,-,CASSVAPDNEQFF,TGTGCCAGCAGCGTAGCTCCGGACAATGAGCAGTTCTTC
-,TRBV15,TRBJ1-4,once,CATSGNQGSGNEKLFF,TGTGCCACCAGCGGAAACCAGGGGAGCGGTAATGAAAAACTGTTTTTT
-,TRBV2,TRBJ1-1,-,CASSGQALNTEAFF,TGTGCCAGCAGTGGTCAGGCCCTTAACACTGAAGCTTTCTTT
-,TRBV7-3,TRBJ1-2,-,CASSSGAGDGYTF,TGTGCCAGCAGCTCCGGCGCAGGGGATGGCTACACCTTC
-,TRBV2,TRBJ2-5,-,CASRLSSQETQYF,TGTGCCAGCAGGCTATCATCCCAAGAGACCCAGTACTTC
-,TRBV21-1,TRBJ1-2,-,CASSLQADRIDYGYTF,TGTGCCAGCAGCCTACAGGCAGACCGCATAGACTATGGCTACACCTTC
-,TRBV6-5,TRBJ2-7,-,CASRLRPQTYEQYF,TGTGCCAGCAGACTACGACCGCAAACCTACGAGCAGTACTTC
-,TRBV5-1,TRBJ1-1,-,CASSLARGAEAFF,TGCGCCAGCAGCTTGGCTAGGGGCGCTGAAGCTTTCTTT
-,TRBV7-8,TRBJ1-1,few,CASSLGGASEAFF,TGTGCCAGCAGCTTAGGGGGCGCCTCTGAAGCTTTCTTT
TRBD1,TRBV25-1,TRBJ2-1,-,CASSVPGTGGSYNEQFF,TGTGCCAGCAGTGTTCCCGGGACAGGGGGCTCCTACAATGAGCAGTTCTTC
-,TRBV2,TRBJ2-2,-,CASSGWPNTGELFF,TGTGCCAGCAGTGGTTGGCCCAACACCGGGGAGCTGTTTTTT
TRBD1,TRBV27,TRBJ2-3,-,CASSPRTGGLDTQYF,TGTGCCAGCAGTCCCCGGACAGGGGGGCTAGATACGCAGTATTTT
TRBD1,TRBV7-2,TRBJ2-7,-,CASRRWTGNYEQYF,TGTGCCAGCAGGCGATGGACAGGGAACTACGAGCAGTACTTC
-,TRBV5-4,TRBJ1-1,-,CASSGLGGPTEAFF,TGTGCCAGCAGCGGCCTTGGGGGCCCCACTGAAGCTTTCTTT
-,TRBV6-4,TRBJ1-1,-,CASRQEEDSTEAFF,TGTGCCAGCAGACAGGAAGAAGATAGCACTGAAGCTTTCTTT
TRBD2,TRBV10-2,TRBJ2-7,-,CASRSGGGYEQYF,TGCGCCAGCCGGAGCGGGGGTGGCTACGAGCAGTACTTC
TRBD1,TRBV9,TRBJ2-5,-,CASSGDRESKTQYF,TGTGCCAGCAGCGGTGACAGGGAGAGTAAGACCCAGTACTTC
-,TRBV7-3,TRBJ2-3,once,CASSPRATDTQYF,TGTGCCAGCAGCCCCAGGGCCACAGATACGCAGTATTTT
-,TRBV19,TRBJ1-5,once,CASSIDSGGQPQHF,TGTGCCAGTAGTATAGATTCGGGGGGTCAGCCCCAGCATTTT
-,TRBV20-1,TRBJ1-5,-,CSASGGQPQHF,TGCAGTGCTAGTGGGGGCCAGCCCCAGCATTTT
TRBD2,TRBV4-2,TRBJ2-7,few,CASSQDPSGGAYEQYF,TGTGCCAGCAGCCAAGATCCAAGCGGGGGGGCCTACGAGCAGTACTTC
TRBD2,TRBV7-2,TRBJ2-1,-,CASSSPSLAGRYYNEQFF,TGTGCCAGCAGCTCCCCTAGCCTAGCGGGGAGATACTACAATGAGCAGTTCTTC
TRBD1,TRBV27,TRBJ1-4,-,CASSKTGIGEKLFF,TGTGCCAGCAGTAAGACAGGGATCGGAGAAAAACTGTTTTTT
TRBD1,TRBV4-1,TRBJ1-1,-,CASSPQGSYTEAFF,TGCGCCAGCAGCCCACAGGGGTCTTACACTGAAGCTTTCTTT
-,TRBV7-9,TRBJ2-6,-,CASSLGRDSGANVLTF,TGTGCCAGCAGCTTAGGCAGGGACTCTGGGGCCAACGTCCTGACTTTC
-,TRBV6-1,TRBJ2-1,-,CASSEARAGSDEQFF,TGTGCCAGCAGTGAAGCGCGGGCTGGGTCCGATGAGCAGTTCTTC
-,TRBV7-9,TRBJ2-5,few,CAVRGLAVEETQYF,TGTGCCGTACGGGGGCTAGCGGTAGAAGAGACCCAGTACTTC
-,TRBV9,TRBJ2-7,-,CASSVERWSSYEQYF,TGTGCCAGCAGCGTCGAGCGGTGGAGCTCCTACGAGCAGTACTTC
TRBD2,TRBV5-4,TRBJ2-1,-,CASSLRHGGSFREQFF,TGTGCCAGCAGCTTGAGGCACGGGGGGAGTTTTCGGGAGCAGTTCTTC
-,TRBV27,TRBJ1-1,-,CASSSGGAEAFF,TGTGCCAGCAGTTCCGGGGGGGCTGAAGCTTTCTTT
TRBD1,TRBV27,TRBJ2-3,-,CASSPRDRYTDTQYF,TGTGCCAGCAGTCCGCGGGACAGGTACACAGATACGCAGTATTTT
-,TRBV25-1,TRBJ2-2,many,CASTLKGAGELFF,TGTGCCAGCACCCTAAAGGGGGCCGGGGAGCTGTTTTTT
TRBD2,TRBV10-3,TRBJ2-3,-,CAISVNPLASGARDTQYF,TGTGCCATCAGTGTCAATCCCTTGGCTAGCGGGGCGAGGGATACGCAGTATTTT
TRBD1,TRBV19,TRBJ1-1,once,CASSPGTVNTEAFF,TGTGCCAGTAGCCCCGGGACAGTGAACACTGAAGCTTTCTTT
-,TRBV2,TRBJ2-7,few,CASSDDKTYEQYF,TGTGCCAGCAGTGATGACAAGACCTACGAGCAGTACTTC